This TCR beta chain is drawn from a study of T cell clones after liver transplantation. Study-level information: Tolerant meant at least one year fully off immunosuppression without liver enzymes above twice normal.

Sorting of unstimulated PBMCs yielded separate CD3+CD4+ and CD3+CD8+ fractions. The CDR3 has 15 amino acids. Trimming at V came to 1 base and at J to 8 bases, leaving 5 bases not matched to a gene. Per germline, CDR1 SGHTA and CDR2 FQGNSA. This clone showed up many times. As yet, its antigen is unknown. Here immunoSEQ multiplex PCR was the method, and the copy in TCRdb shows in-frame clones only, minus some. The sample has tens of thousands of clones, less than 85% seen once. Study results and caveats: Graft donor-reactive T cells possibly entered the graft instead of undergoing deletion. A larger donor-reactive than third-party decline suggested partial antigen-specific deletion.

Specimen: CD4+ T cells from blood, collected at the 22-month timepoint. This clonotype originated in a human patient who received a liver transplant. Part of the T cells may come from the graft donor. The chain is built from TRBV7-2 and TRBJ1-2; the match to TRBD1 covers 12 bases. DNA of the CDR3: TGTGCCAGCAGCTTAGTCGGGACAGGGGGCGTCGGCTACACCTTC. Its protein product is CASSLVGTGGVGYTF.